The next 9 T cell receptor beta chains were all read from a single sample in a study of shared clonotypes between healthy human individuals. Measured with immunoSEQ multiplex PCR; TCRdb has only the in-frame clones, and not every one. Of roughly 1,500,000 clones listed, 98% are singletons. Source material: naive CD4+ T cells sorted from blood. The subset: CD45RA+ positively selected. The receptors were sampled from a man aged 25 to 45 in good health.

The V gene is TRBV5-6, the J gene TRBJ2-2; no firm D call. The CDR3 is 13 residues long. Germline CDR1 reads SGHDT; CDR2 reads YYEEEE. Trimming left V 2 bases short and J 9 bases short, with 11 bases between. CDR3: CASSFATRRELFF. In DNA form, the CDR3 reads TGTGCCAGCAGCTTTGCTACGAGGAGGGAGCTGTTTTTT.

This clone was counted between two and nine times. CDR3 amino acids: CASSGQGDIIRDGYTF. CDR3 nucleotide sequence: TGTGCCAGCAGTGGACAGGGGGATATCATCAGAGATGGCTACACCTTC. V and J are TRBV27 and TRBJ1-2; 10 bases are shared with TRBD1. This CDR3 spans 16 amino acids. The V segment lost 5 bases and the J segment 6 bases; nucleotides outside the gene matches: 12. Germline lookup yields CDR1 MNHEY and CDR2 SMNVEV (reference sequence).

Only one count was recorded for this clone. The gene calls are TRBV18 and TRBJ1-1; D not resolved. The CDR3 runs 14 residues. CDR1 and CDR2 (germline): KGHSH, LQKENI. V was pared by 2 bases and J by 2 bases, with 9 bases between. CDR3 sequence (DNA): TGTGCCAGCTCACCATCAGAGTATAACACTGAAGCTTTCTTT. Residues: CASSPSEYNTEAFF. The full variable domain, rest sourced from reference TRBV18 and TRBJ1-1, is NAGVMQNPRHLVRRRGQEARLRCSPMKGHSHVYWYRQLPEEGLKFMVYLQKENIIDESGMPKERFSAEFPKEGPSILRIQQVVRGDSAAYFCASSPSEYNTEAFFGQGTRLTVV.

The chain combines TRBV19 with TRBJ2-5, with D unclear. The CDR3 is 14 amino acids. With 6 bases removed from V and 5 bases from J, the gap between germline ends came to 16 bases. Germline lookup yields CDR1 LNHDA and CDR2 SQIVND (reference sequence). CDR3 amino acids: CASSLGPIRETQYF. The CDR3 coding sequence is TGTGCCAGTAGCCTCGGACCCATTCGGGAGACCCAGTACTTC.

The V gene is TRBV29-1, the J gene TRBJ2-5; 8 nucleotides agree with TRBD2. V lost 7 bases, J lost 4 bases, and 14 bases stayed unmatched. This CDR3 comprises 15 residues. From germline, CDR1 is SQVTM and CDR2 ANQGSEA. The CDR3 reads CSARGNQREIETQYF. The CDR3, as DNA: TGCAGCGCTAGGGGTAACCAGCGGGAGATAGAGACCCAGTACTTC.

Here the CDR3 reads CASSPLRQAHSGNTIYF. The CDR3 coding sequence is TGTGCCAGCTCACCACTAAGACAGGCGCACTCTGGAAACACCATATATTTT. The chain links TRBV18 to TRBJ1-3, with D possibly TRBD1 on 6 matching bases. There are 17 residues in the CDR3. Germline values: CDR1 KGHSH, CDR2 LQKENI. The V and J ends lost 1 base and 0 bases respectively, with 13 bases between them.

The chain links TRBV4-3 to TRBJ2-7, with a possible D match to TRBD2 (6 bases). The V end was cut by 6 bases, the J end by 6 bases, with 18 bases between. This CDR3 comprises 14 residues. In germline, CDR1 is LGHNA, CDR2 YSLEER. The CDR3 nucleotides are TGCGCCAGCAGACTTTTAGCGGAGAAGGGCGAGCAGTACTTC. Translation gives CASRLLAEKGEQYF.

The gene calls are TRBV10-2 and TRBJ2-1; 14 nucleotides line up with TRBD2. V lost 6 bases to trimming and J lost 7 bases; unmatched junction nucleotides: 5. CDR3 length: 15 residues. The germline CDR1 and CDR2 sequences are WSHSY and SAAADI. The CDR3 DNA is TGCGCCAGCAGGGTGGGGACTAGCGGGAGAAATGAGCAGTTCTTC. Encoded protein: CASRVGTSGRNEQFF.

The genes are TRBV10-2 and TRBJ1-1; D unclear. Trimming removed 6 bases at V and 8 bases at J, with 10 bases between. Looked up from germline, CDR1 is WSHSY and CDR2 is SAAADI. The CDR3 length is 11 residues. The CDR3 loop is CASRGHVEAFF. CDR3 DNA: TGCGCCAGCAGGGGTCACGTCGAAGCTTTCTTT.